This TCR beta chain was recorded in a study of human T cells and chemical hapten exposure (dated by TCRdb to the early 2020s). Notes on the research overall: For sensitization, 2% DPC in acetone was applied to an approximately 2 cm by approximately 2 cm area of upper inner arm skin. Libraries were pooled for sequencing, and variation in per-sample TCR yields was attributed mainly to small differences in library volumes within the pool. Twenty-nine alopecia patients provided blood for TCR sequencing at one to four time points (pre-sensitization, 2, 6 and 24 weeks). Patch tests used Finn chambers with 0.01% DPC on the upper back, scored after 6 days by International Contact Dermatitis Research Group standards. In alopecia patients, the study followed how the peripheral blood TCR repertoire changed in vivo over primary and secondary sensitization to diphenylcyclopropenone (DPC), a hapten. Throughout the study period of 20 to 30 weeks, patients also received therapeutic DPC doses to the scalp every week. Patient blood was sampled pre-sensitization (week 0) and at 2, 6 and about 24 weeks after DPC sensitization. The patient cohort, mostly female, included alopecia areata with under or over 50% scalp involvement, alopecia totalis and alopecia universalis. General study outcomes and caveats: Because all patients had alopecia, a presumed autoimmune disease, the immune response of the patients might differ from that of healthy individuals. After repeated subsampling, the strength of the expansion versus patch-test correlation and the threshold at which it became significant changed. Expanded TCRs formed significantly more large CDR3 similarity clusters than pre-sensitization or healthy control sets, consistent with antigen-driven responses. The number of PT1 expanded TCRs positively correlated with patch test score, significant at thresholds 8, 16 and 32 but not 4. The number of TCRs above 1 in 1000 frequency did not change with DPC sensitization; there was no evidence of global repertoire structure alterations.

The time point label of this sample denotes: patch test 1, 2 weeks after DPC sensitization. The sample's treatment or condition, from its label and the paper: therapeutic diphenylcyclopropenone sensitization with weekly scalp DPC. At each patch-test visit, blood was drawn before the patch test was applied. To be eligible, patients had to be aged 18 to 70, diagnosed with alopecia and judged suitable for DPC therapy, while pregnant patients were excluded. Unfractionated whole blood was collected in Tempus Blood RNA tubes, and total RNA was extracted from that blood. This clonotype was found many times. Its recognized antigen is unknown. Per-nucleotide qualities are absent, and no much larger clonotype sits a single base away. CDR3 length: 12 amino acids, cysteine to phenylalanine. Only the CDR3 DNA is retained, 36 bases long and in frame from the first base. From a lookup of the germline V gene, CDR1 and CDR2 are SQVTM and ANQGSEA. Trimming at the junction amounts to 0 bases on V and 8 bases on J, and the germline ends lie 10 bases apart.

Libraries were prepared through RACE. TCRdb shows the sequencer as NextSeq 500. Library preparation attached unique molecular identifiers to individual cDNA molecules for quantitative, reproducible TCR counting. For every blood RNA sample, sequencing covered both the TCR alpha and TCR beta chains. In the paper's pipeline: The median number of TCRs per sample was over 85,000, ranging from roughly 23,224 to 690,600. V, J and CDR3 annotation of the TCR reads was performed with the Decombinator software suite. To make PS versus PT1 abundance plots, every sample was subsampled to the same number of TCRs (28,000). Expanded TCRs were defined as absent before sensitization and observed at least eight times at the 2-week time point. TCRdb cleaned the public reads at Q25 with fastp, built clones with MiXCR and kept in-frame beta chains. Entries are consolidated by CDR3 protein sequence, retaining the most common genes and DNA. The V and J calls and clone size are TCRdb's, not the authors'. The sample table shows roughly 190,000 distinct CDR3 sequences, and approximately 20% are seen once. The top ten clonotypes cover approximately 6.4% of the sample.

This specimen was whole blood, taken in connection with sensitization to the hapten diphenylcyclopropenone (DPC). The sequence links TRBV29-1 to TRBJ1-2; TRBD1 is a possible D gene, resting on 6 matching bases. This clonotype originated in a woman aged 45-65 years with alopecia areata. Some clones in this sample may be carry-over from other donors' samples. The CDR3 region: CSVEDLDRGYTF. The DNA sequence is TGCAGCGTTGAAGATCTTGACAGGGGCTACACCTTC.